A selection of T cell receptor beta chains follows, all from one sample in a study of shared clonotypes between healthy human individuals. Here immunoSEQ multiplex PCR was the method, and the copy in TCRdb shows in-frame clones only, minus some. Of roughly 2,300,000 clones listed, about 90% were seen once; the top ten hold more than 0.35%. The specimen sequenced was naive CD4+ T cells from PBMCs. These receptors originate from a man between 18 and 29 years old in good health. Some clones in this sample may be carry-over from other donors' samples. Each CDR3 is given with its conserved first and last residue. The order of the fields is J gene, V gene, CDR3 protein.

j_call: TRBJ2-1
v_call: TRBV21-1
cdr3_aa: CASSKVVRTTSSYNEQFF

j_call: TRBJ1-4
v_call: TRBV6-1
cdr3_aa: CASSRQGGSNEKLFF

j_call: TRBJ1-4
v_call: TRBV9
cdr3_aa: CASSVGGRAGEKLFF

j_call: TRBJ2-1
v_call: TRBV11-3
cdr3_aa: CASSPRGSGTYNEQFF

j_call: TRBJ2-3
v_call: TRBV9
cdr3_aa: CASSVGGWSTDTQYF

j_call: TRBJ2-2
v_call: TRBV10-3
cdr3_aa: CAIRGLAGGANTGELFF

j_call: TRBJ2-1
v_call: TRBV19
cdr3_aa: CASSIGGLREQFF

j_call: TRBJ2-1
v_call: TRBV7-9
cdr3_aa: CASSLAATGAQFF

j_call: TRBJ2-7
v_call: TRBV28
cdr3_aa: CASSPPRQTISYKQYF

j_call: TRBJ1-1
v_call: TRBV2
cdr3_aa: CASSDDRGGAFF

j_call: TRBJ2-3
v_call: TRBV7-2
cdr3_aa: CASSSTKGTDTQYF

j_call: TRBJ2-5
v_call: TRBV6-4
cdr3_aa: CASSDFLREAAETQYF

j_call: TRBJ1-2
v_call: TRBV19
cdr3_aa: CASNRDRGFGYGYTF

j_call: TRBJ1-5
v_call: TRBV19
cdr3_aa: CASSIQGEYSNQPQHF

j_call: TRBJ2-7
v_call: TRBV6-6
cdr3_aa: CASSYSPAAGPEQYF

j_call: TRBJ1-4
v_call: TRBV30
cdr3_aa: CAWKAGDEKLFF

j_call: TRBJ1-3
v_call: TRBV6-5
cdr3_aa: CASSKTAFSGNTIYF

j_call: TRBJ2-7
v_call: TRBV5-1
cdr3_aa: CASSRGTARDYEQYF

j_call: TRBJ2-2
v_call: TRBV5-1
cdr3_aa: CASSLKGGTGELFF

j_call: TRBJ2-4
v_call: TRBV28
cdr3_aa: CATFFLNIQYF

j_call: TRBJ2-7
v_call: TRBV28
cdr3_aa: CASSLSSKQYF

j_call: TRBJ1-3
v_call: TRBV6-7
cdr3_aa: CANLGTGGPPNLRSGNTIYF

j_call: TRBJ1-1
v_call: TRBV5-1
cdr3_aa: CASSLVDSRLNTEAFF

j_call: TRBJ2-7
v_call: TRBV28
cdr3_aa: CASSLTGWGGREQYF

j_call: TRBJ2-6
v_call: TRBV4-2
cdr3_aa: CASSQFGSGANVLTF

j_call: TRBJ1-1
v_call: TRBV18
cdr3_aa: CASSPLLLLTANTEAFF

j_call: TRBJ2-2
v_call: TRBV7-8
cdr3_aa: CASSLGGQVTGELFF

j_call: TRBJ2-1
v_call: TRBV6-5
cdr3_aa: CASSYSPSGSVEQFF

j_call: TRBJ2-5
v_call: TRBV7-2
cdr3_aa: CASSLMTGPQETQYF

j_call: TRBJ2-2
v_call: TRBV5-4
cdr3_aa: CASSPARNTGELFF

j_call: TRBJ1-2
v_call: TRBV28
cdr3_aa: CASSLSGPSRDGYTF

j_call: TRBJ1-5
v_call: TRBV10-3
cdr3_aa: CAIKDASGGNQPQHF

j_call: TRBJ2-7
v_call: TRBV2
cdr3_aa: CASSEIIDVPYEQYF

j_call: TRBJ1-1
v_call: TRBV5-1
cdr3_aa: CASSLQGGRGTEAFF

j_call: TRBJ2-7
v_call: TRBV19
cdr3_aa: CASSVRQGLYEQYF

j_call: TRBJ2-2
v_call: TRBV7-2
cdr3_aa: CASSRTGTDGGELFF

j_call: TRBJ2-5
v_call: TRBV11-2
cdr3_aa: CASSPLSGSIGETQYF

j_call: TRBJ1-1
v_call: TRBV18
cdr3_aa: CASSPQEGNTEAFF

j_call: TRBJ1-5
v_call: TRBV2
cdr3_aa: CASRRTGDQPQHF

j_call: TRBJ2-1
v_call: TRBV29-1
cdr3_aa: CSAAGTSGQQGQFF

j_call: TRBJ2-1
v_call: TRBV10-3
cdr3_aa: CAISKIAGGRNEQFF

j_call: TRBJ1-2
v_call: TRBV5-6
cdr3_aa: CASSLLVAGAYYGYTF

j_call: TRBJ1-2
v_call: TRBV28
cdr3_aa: CASSFQVPVGYGYTF

j_call: TRBJ2-1
v_call: TRBV6-8
cdr3_aa: CASSYQGQGGYNEQFF

j_call: TRBJ1-1
v_call: TRBV5-4
cdr3_aa: CASSWNRGNTEAFF

j_call: TRBJ2-1
v_call: TRBV9
cdr3_aa: CASSRSGIAYNEQFF

j_call: TRBJ1-4
v_call: TRBV28
cdr3_aa: CASSWLGATNEKLFF

j_call: TRBJ2-1
v_call: TRBV5-1
cdr3_aa: CASSLGLAGGWNEQFF

j_call: TRBJ1-3
v_call: TRBV6-4
cdr3_aa: CASSNIPRDRDGNTIYF

j_call: TRBJ1-2
v_call: TRBV27
cdr3_aa: CLGSRVRRDYGYTF

j_call: TRBJ1-1
v_call: TRBV2
cdr3_aa: CASRADGNTEAFF